The source of this T cell receptor beta chain is a study of blood T cell repertoires in COVID-19. Looking at the study overall: The United States, Italy and Spain provided the acute and convalescent COVID-19 samples.

The recovered donors of Cohort 3 showed two negative PCRs, clearance, or symptom resolution. CDR3 size: 13 residues. Germline CDR1 SGHVS, CDR2 FNYEAQ. Trimming shortened V by 2 bases and J by 6 bases, and 11 bases separated the two germline ends. Authors' processing steps: Amplification of reference gene primers was used by the study to estimate nucleated cell counts. Method: immunoSEQ multiplex PCR; TCRdb's copy keeps in-frame clones and lacks some. The D gene and trimming were derived from the DNA, and the V and J assignments and clone size from that table. This repertoire shows fewer than 200,000 clones, about nine tenths found once; its top ten account for roughly 8.9%. This clone showed up just once.

The chain carries TRBV7-6 and TRBJ2-7, with a possible D match to TRBD1 (6 bases). This sequence was found in a young woman who had recovered from COVID-19. The specimen sequenced was PBMCs or T cells enriched from blood (not recorded which). The CDR3 spells CASSLSQGTEQYF. The CDR3 region has the DNA TGTGCCAGCAGCTTATCACAGGGAACCGAGCAGTACTTC. Based on the CDR3 plus reference TRBV7-6 and TRBJ2-7, the full variable domain is GAGVSQSPRYKVTKRGQDVALRCDPISGHVSLYWYRQALGQGPEFLTYFNYEAQQDKSGLPNDRFSAERPEGSISTLTIQRTEQRDSAMYRCASSLSQGTEQYFGPGTRLTVT.